A selection of T cell receptor beta chains follows, all from one sample in a study of tumor T cells in aggressive B-cell lymphoma. Profiling relied on immunoSEQ multiplex PCR, and the TCRdb table lists in-frame clones only, not all of them. Found here are several thousand clones, around 69% of them singletons; the top ten hold 9.3%. Material for sequencing was tumor tissue. All receptors derive from an adult with diffuse large B cell lymphoma. Both conserved end residues are part of each CDR3. Fields, in order: clone size, V gene, D gene, J gene, CDR3 protein, CDR3 DNA. D genes are given only for firm matches. Where a row states a size, it is once, few, many or the class of an expanded clone; other rows omit it.

clone size: .
V gene: TRBV7-7
D gene: .
J gene: TRBJ2-5
CDR3 protein: CASSLDRLETQYF
CDR3 DNA: TGTGCTAGCAGCTTAGATCGTCTGGAGACCCAGTACTTC

clone size: .
V gene: TRBV2
D gene: .
J gene: TRBJ1-4
CDR3 protein: CASSETQGGEKLFF
CDR3 DNA: TGTGCCAGCAGTGAAACACAGGGCGGTGAAAAACTGTTTTTT

clone size: .
V gene: TRBV2
D gene: .
J gene: TRBJ2-2
CDR3 protein: CASSEAAQVDTGELFF
CDR3 DNA: TGTGCCAGCAGTGAAGCTGCCCAGGTGGACACCGGGGAGCTGTTTTTT

clone size: few
V gene: TRBV18
D gene: TRBD1
J gene: TRBJ1-1
CDR3 protein: CASSPTRKGDSEAFF
CDR3 DNA: TGTGCCAGCTCACCGACCCGTAAGGGGGACAGCGAAGCTTTCTTT

clone size: .
V gene: TRBV6-1
D gene: TRBD1
J gene: TRBJ1-6
CDR3 protein: CASSTRTGDHSPLHF
CDR3 DNA: TGTGCCAGCAGTACCCGGACAGGGGATCATTCACCCCTCCACTTT

clone size: .
V gene: TRBV28
D gene: TRBD1
J gene: TRBJ1-2
CDR3 protein: CASSSGGQGGSYGYTF
CDR3 DNA: TGTGCCAGCAGCAGCGGCGGACAGGGGGGGAGCTATGGCTACACCTTC

clone size: .
V gene: TRBV18
D gene: .
J gene: TRBJ1-5
CDR3 protein: CASSPAQGNQPQHF
CDR3 DNA: TGTGCCAGCTCACCAGCTCAGGGGAATCAGCCCCAGCATTTT

clone size: .
V gene: TRBV5-1
D gene: TRBD2
J gene: TRBJ2-5
CDR3 protein: CASSLSGSLSETQYF
CDR3 DNA: TGCGCCAGCAGCTTAAGCGGGAGTCTTAGCGAGACCCAGTACTTC

clone size: .
V gene: TRBV6-6
D gene: TRBD1
J gene: TRBJ1-1
CDR3 protein: CASSTRTGFTEAFF
CDR3 DNA: TGTGCCAGCAGCACACGGACAGGGTTCACTGAAGCTTTCTTT

clone size: .
V gene: TRBV18
D gene: .
J gene: TRBJ1-1
CDR3 protein: CASSPGQNTEAFF
CDR3 DNA: TGTGCCAGCTCACCGGGACAGAACACTGAAGCTTTCTTT

clone size: few
V gene: TRBV14
D gene: TRBD1
J gene: TRBJ1-1
CDR3 protein: CASSQTGGITEAFF
CDR3 DNA: TGTGCCAGCAGCCAGACAGGGGGCATCACTGAAGCTTTCTTT

clone size: few
V gene: TRBV6-5
D gene: .
J gene: TRBJ1-4
CDR3 protein: CASSYSGATNEKLFF
CDR3 DNA: TGTGCCAGCAGTTACTCGGGAGCAACTAATGAAAAACTGTTTTTT

clone size: .
V gene: TRBV2
D gene: TRBD1
J gene: TRBJ2-7
CDR3 protein: CASRLQGESYEQYF
CDR3 DNA: TGTGCCAGCAGACTACAGGGGGAATCCTACGAGCAGTACTTC

clone size: few
V gene: TRBV9
D gene: .
J gene: TRBJ1-1
CDR3 protein: CASSVDAGDTEAFF
CDR3 DNA: TGTGCCAGCAGCGTAGATGCAGGGGACACTGAAGCTTTCTTT

clone size: .
V gene: TRBV11-1
D gene: .
J gene: TRBJ2-3
CDR3 protein: CASSKLGSLATDTQYF
CDR3 DNA: TGTGCCAGCAGCAAATTAGGGTCGCTAGCCACAGATACGCAGTATTTT

clone size: .
V gene: TRBV18
D gene: TRBD1
J gene: TRBJ1-2
CDR3 protein: CASSTGDGYTF
CDR3 DNA: TGTGCCAGCTCAACAGGGGATGGCTACACCTTC

clone size: .
V gene: TRBV4-2
D gene: .
J gene: TRBJ2-3
CDR3 protein: CASSQDLADTQYF
CDR3 DNA: TGTGCCAGCAGCCAAGATCTAGCAGATACGCAGTATTTT

clone size: .
V gene: TRBV2
D gene: TRBD1
J gene: TRBJ2-4
CDR3 protein: CASSRDSLAKNIQYF
CDR3 DNA: TGTGCCAGCAGTCGGGACAGCTTAGCCAAAAACATTCAGTACTTC

clone size: .
V gene: TRBV7-2
D gene: .
J gene: TRBJ1-5
CDR3 protein: CASSQTGSGIQPQHF
CDR3 DNA: TGTGCCAGCAGCCAAACCGGGTCAGGGATCCAGCCTCAGCATTTT

clone size: .
V gene: TRBV28
D gene: .
J gene: TRBJ1-1
CDR3 protein: CASLRGNTEAFF
CDR3 DNA: TGTGCCAGCCTTAGGGGGAACACTGAAGCTTTCTTT

clone size: .
V gene: TRBV27
D gene: TRBD2
J gene: TRBJ2-7
CDR3 protein: CASSLIAGGAYEQYF
CDR3 DNA: TGTGCCAGCAGTTTAATAGCGGGAGGTGCCTACGAGCAGTACTTC

clone size: large
V gene: TRBV18
D gene: TRBD2
J gene: TRBJ2-7
CDR3 protein: CASSLGLAGGDEQYF
CDR3 DNA: TGTGCCAGCTCCCTAGGACTAGCGGGAGGAGACGAGCAGTACTTC

clone size: .
V gene: TRBV5-1
D gene: TRBD1
J gene: TRBJ2-1
CDR3 protein: CASSLGQGKSNEQFF
CDR3 DNA: TGCGCCAGCAGCTTGGGACAGGGAAAAAGCAATGAGCAGTTCTTC

clone size: once
V gene: TRBV29-1
D gene: .
J gene: TRBJ1-5
CDR3 protein: CSVGDSSNHPQHF
CDR3 DNA: TGCAGCGTCGGCGACAGTAGCAATCATCCCCAGCATTTT

clone size: .
V gene: TRBV11-2
D gene: TRBD2
J gene: TRBJ2-7
CDR3 protein: CASSAGALRYEQYF
CDR3 DNA: TGTGCCAGCAGCGCGGGAGCGCTCAGATACGAGCAGTACTTC

clone size: .
V gene: TRBV5-4
D gene: TRBD1
J gene: TRBJ2-5
CDR3 protein: CASSSNIRQGKETQYF
CDR3 DNA: TGTGCCAGCAGCTCGAACATAAGACAGGGTAAAGAGACCCAGTACTTC

clone size: .
V gene: TRBV19
D gene: .
J gene: TRBJ1-2
CDR3 protein: CASSIEGGFGGYTF
CDR3 DNA: TGTGCCAGTAGTATAGAGGGGGGATTCGGTGGCTACACCTTC

clone size: .
V gene: TRBV2
D gene: .
J gene: TRBJ1-5
CDR3 protein: CASRERGANQPQHF
CDR3 DNA: TGTGCCAGCAGAGAACGAGGTGCCAATCAGCCCCAGCATTTT

clone size: .
V gene: TRBV6-5
D gene: TRBD2
J gene: TRBJ2-1
CDR3 protein: CASRLTSATYNEQFF
CDR3 DNA: TGTGCCAGCAGGCTGACTAGCGCTACCTACAATGAGCAGTTCTTC

clone size: .
V gene: TRBV5-8
D gene: .
J gene: TRBJ1-1
CDR3 protein: CASSLIRGTAEAFF
CDR3 DNA: TGTGCCAGCAGCTTGATCAGGGGTACAGCTGAAGCTTTCTTT

clone size: .
V gene: TRBV6-5
D gene: TRBD1
J gene: TRBJ1-5
CDR3 protein: CASSQDRVNQPQHF
CDR3 DNA: TGTGCCAGCAGTCAGGACAGGGTTAATCAGCCCCAGCATTTT

clone size: few
V gene: TRBV6-5
D gene: .
J gene: TRBJ2-7
CDR3 protein: CASSYDRLNSYEQYF
CDR3 DNA: TGTGCCAGCAGTTACGACAGATTAAACTCCTACGAGCAGTACTTC

clone size: .
V gene: TRBV7-2
D gene: .
J gene: TRBJ2-7
CDR3 protein: CASSPRSGTYEQYF
CDR3 DNA: TGTGCCAGCAGCCCCCGCAGCGGGACATACGAGCAGTACTTC

clone size: .
V gene: TRBV6-5
D gene: .
J gene: TRBJ2-5
CDR3 protein: CASSITFGIQETQYF
CDR3 DNA: TGTGCCAGCAGCATTACGTTCGGGATTCAAGAGACCCAGTACTTC